This TCR beta chain was obtained from a study of beta chain features in type 1 diabetes. CDR3 length: 13 amino acids. V was pared by 5 bases and J by 3 bases, with 13 bases between. CDR1 GTSNPN and CDR2 SVGIG come from the germline V gene (reference sequence). The entirety of the isolated RNA underwent reverse transcription, so expressed TCRB transcripts were sequenced. Here immunoSEQ multiplex PCR was the method, and the copy in TCRdb shows in-frame clones only, minus some. This sample has roughly 400,000 clones; about 15% occur once, and the top ten carry roughly 0.04%. As concerns this clone: What it binds is not known.

Study results and caveats: VDJ junctions in type 1 diabetes patients carried more deletions and fewer insertions.

The source is a man under 40 in good health. The chain is built from TRBV30 and TRBJ2-5, with D possibly TRBD1 on 6 matching bases. The sample comprised naive CD4+ T cells from blood. DNA of the CDR3: TGTGCCTGGGCCGGACAGATAAAAGAGACCCAGTACTTC. Its translation is CAWAGQIKETQYF.